This TCR beta chain was found in a study of cytomegalovirus exposure and HLA in healthy donors. Whole-study context: Early on, a data release was issued that held 65 million to 100 million unique TCRs from HLA-typed donors. Whole-study results and caveats: Highest at DRB1 and lowest at HLA-C, TCR association rates differed among HLA loci in a later analysis. Prediction of most subjects' HLA-A and HLA-B alleles by TCR beta sequences was reportedly accurate.

Only a few counts were recorded for this clone. The antigen is unknown. Vbeta (60) and Jbeta (13) primers were used in the PCR. As processed by the authors: Approximately 10 million shared chains were among around 80 million unique TCR beta chains counted in a later analysis. The assay was immunoSEQ multiplex PCR, and TCRdb's table has in-frame clones only and misses some. For V, J and clone size, that table is used; D and trimming come from the DNA. The sample records 150,000 to 200,000 clones, about 80% being singletons. V was cut by 1 base and J by 1 base, with 9 bases left in between. CDR1 SGHNT and CDR2 YYREEE come from the germline V gene (reference sequence). The CDR3 extends over 15 amino acids.

This clonotype originated in a man aged 18 to 30 in good health and CMV-seropositive. The specimen sequenced was PBMCs. The V and J genes are TRBV5-4 and TRBJ1-3; a possible D gene is TRBD1 (5 bases). Written as DNA, the CDR3 is TGTGCCAGCAGCTTGACAGGAAGGTCTGGAAACACCATATATTTT. Its protein product is CASSLTGRSGNTIYF.